This is a list of T cell receptor beta chains from one sample in a study of blood T cells in healthy people across ages. In TCRdb, the 5' RACE reads were re-called with MiXCR into one record per CDR3 protein. Of 730,000 or so distinct CDR3 sequences listed, around 40% are singletons. Input material: blood. These receptors all stem from a woman aged 60-75 years in good health. CDR3s include the opening cysteine and the closing phenylalanine or tryptophan. Clone size is given for some rows only: seen once, a few or many times, or a class if the clone is expanded.

v_gene: TRBV5-1
len: 14
abundance: -
CDR3aa: CASRSITGDTEAFF

v_gene: TRBV20-1
len: 13
abundance: few
CDR3aa: CSASRGRGETQYF

v_gene: TRBV27
len: 13
abundance: few
CDR3aa: CASSSPVGAGYTF

v_gene: TRBV7-3
len: 17
abundance: -
CDR3aa: CASSPRPGTSWLNEQYF

v_gene: TRBV28
len: 15
abundance: -
CDR3aa: CASVPPTGTTDTQYF

v_gene: TRBV29-1
len: 12
abundance: -
CDR3aa: CSVEVRSREQYF

v_gene: TRBV5-1
len: 15
abundance: -
CDR3aa: CASSLVVAGTYGYTF

v_gene: TRBV10-3
len: 15
abundance: few
CDR3aa: CAISENWGTGYEQYF

v_gene: TRBV6-1
len: 13
abundance: once
CDR3aa: CASGLDDPETQYF

v_gene: TRBV12-5
len: 12
abundance: -
CDR3aa: CASGLWGSEQYF

v_gene: TRBV7-9
len: 16
abundance: few
CDR3aa: CASSLDSSGGSYEQYF

v_gene: TRBV28
len: 17
abundance: -
CDR3aa: CASSFGGRASGANVLTF

v_gene: TRBV20-1
len: 15
abundance: -
CDR3aa: CSASDSGTGDTEAFF

v_gene: TRBV10-3
len: 13
abundance: -
CDR3aa: CAISESYLETQYF

v_gene: TRBV6-5
len: 16
abundance: -
CDR3aa: CASRPRGTGTNTEAFF

v_gene: TRBV4-3
len: 23
abundance: many
CDR3aa: CASSQDLSRRGQPPGLPKETQYF

v_gene: TRBV30
len: 10
abundance: -
CDR3aa: CACCPVEQFF

v_gene: TRBV29-1
len: 14
abundance: few
CDR3aa: CSVEGADSTDTQYF

v_gene: TRBV28
len: 15
abundance: few
CDR3aa: CASSLWVAGDNEQFF

v_gene: TRBV5-1
len: 14
abundance: few
CDR3aa: CASSLVQAPGEQYF

v_gene: TRBV9
len: 15
abundance: few
CDR3aa: CASSVGQGGTDTQYF

v_gene: TRBV30
len: 12
abundance: -
CDR3aa: CAWSVPTREQYF

v_gene: TRBV5-1
len: 15
abundance: -
CDR3aa: CASSLDPGVAETQYF

v_gene: TRBV3-1
len: 16
abundance: once
CDR3aa: CASSQALAGGTETQYF

v_gene: TRBV20-1
len: 14
abundance: -
CDR3aa: CSARDRRGIVTQYF

v_gene: TRBV28
len: 16
abundance: many
CDR3aa: CASSLEGTRRLYEQYF

v_gene: TRBV12-3/TRBV12-4
len: 15
abundance: -
CDR3aa: CASSFKREAGYGQYF

v_gene: TRBV29-1
len: 11
abundance: -
CDR3aa: CSGDPYNEQYF

v_gene: TRBV4-1
len: 18
abundance: -
CDR3aa: CASSQESWEKGNTGELFF

v_gene: TRBV7-2
len: 16
abundance: few
CDR3aa: CASSFGGLAAINEQFF

v_gene: TRBV20-1
len: 13
abundance: few
CDR3aa: CSARAVSDDEQFF

v_gene: TRBV29-1
len: 13
abundance: few
CDR3aa: CSVSPLIQETQYF

v_gene: TRBV10-3
len: 16
abundance: few
CDR3aa: CAIRIISGRGLGEQFF

v_gene: TRBV20-1
len: 14
abundance: -
CDR3aa: CSAFPRGRQETQYF

v_gene: TRBV20-1
len: 12
abundance: -
CDR3aa: CSAAGPYNEQFF

v_gene: TRBV4-2
len: 16
abundance: -
CDR3aa: CASSQLPGPQGNTIYF

v_gene: TRBV5-6
len: 14
abundance: -
CDR3aa: CASSFLQEDYEQYF

v_gene: TRBV5-1
len: 14
abundance: -
CDR3aa: CASSDSQGADTQYF

v_gene: TRBV20-1
len: 12
abundance: -
CDR3aa: CSASFGMREQFF

v_gene: TRBV25-1
len: 13
abundance: -
CDR3aa: CASRGPLNQPQHF

v_gene: TRBV12-3/TRBV12-4
len: 14
abundance: few
CDR3aa: CASSLRQGGYEQYF

v_gene: TRBV10-3
len: 17
abundance: few
CDR3aa: CAISAGQGVANGETQYF

v_gene: TRBV19
len: 14
abundance: -
CDR3aa: CASSSDRLSYEQYF

v_gene: TRBV7-2
len: 12
abundance: many
CDR3aa: CASSLELYEQYF

v_gene: TRBV6-2/TRBV6-3
len: 13
abundance: few
CDR3aa: CASSPLRDNEQYF

v_gene: TRBV7-9
len: 16
abundance: few
CDR3aa: CASSSRGEGDNSPLHF

v_gene: TRBV20-1
len: 15
abundance: -
CDR3aa: CSASSGAGGVNEQFF

v_gene: TRBV7-2
len: 15
abundance: few
CDR3aa: CASLRGTGSYNEQFF

v_gene: TRBV7-9
len: 12
abundance: -
CDR3aa: CASSSTTSTQHF

v_gene: TRBV6-2/TRBV6-3
len: 12
abundance: few
CDR3aa: CASRKDTDTQYF

v_gene: TRBV28
len: 14
abundance: -
CDR3aa: CASRRRTATGELFF

v_gene: TRBV7-9
len: 15
abundance: -
CDR3aa: CASSLAGLAGFEQYF

v_gene: TRBV5-1
len: 15
abundance: few
CDR3aa: CASSLAVAGRDEQFF

v_gene: TRBV29-1
len: 15
abundance: once
CDR3aa: CSVDRGTGVGNEQFF